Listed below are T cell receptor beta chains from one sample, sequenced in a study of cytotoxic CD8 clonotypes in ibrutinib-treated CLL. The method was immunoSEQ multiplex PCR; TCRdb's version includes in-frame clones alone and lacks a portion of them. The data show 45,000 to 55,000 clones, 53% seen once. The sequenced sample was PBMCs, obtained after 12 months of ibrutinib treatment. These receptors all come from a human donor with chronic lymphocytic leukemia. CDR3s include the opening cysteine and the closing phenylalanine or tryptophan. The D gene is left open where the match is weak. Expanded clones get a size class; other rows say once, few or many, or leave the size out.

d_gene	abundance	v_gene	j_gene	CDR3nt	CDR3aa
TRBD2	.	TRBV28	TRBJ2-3	TGTGCCAGCAGTTCCAGGACTAGCCGGTCGACGCAGTATTTT	CASSSRTSRSTQYF
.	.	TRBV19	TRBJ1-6	TGTGCCATCCTCGGGGTTTTCTCACCCCTCCACTTT	CAILGVFSPLHF
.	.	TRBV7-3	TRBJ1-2	TGTGCCAGCAGCTTAACCCCAGAACTCTATGGCTACACCTTC	CASSLTPELYGYTF
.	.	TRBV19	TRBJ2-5	TGTGCCAGCACCCCCCGGAGCGGAGAGACCCAGTACTTC	CASTPRSGETQYF
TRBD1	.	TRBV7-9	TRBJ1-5	TGTGCCAGCAGCAACCCCCTTCCCGGACAGGGCAATCAGCCCCAGCATTTT	CASSNPLPGQGNQPQHF
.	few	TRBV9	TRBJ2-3	TGTGCCAGCAGCGTAGGGGGCGGAGATACGCAGTATTTT	CASSVGGGDTQYF
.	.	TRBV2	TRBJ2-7	TGTGCCAGCGGCCGGGACACCACCTACGAGCAGTACTTC	CASGRDTTYEQYF
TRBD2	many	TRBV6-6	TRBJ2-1	TGTGCCAGCAGGGGGACTAGCGGGAGGGCCGGTGAGCAGTTCTTC	CASRGTSGRAGEQFF
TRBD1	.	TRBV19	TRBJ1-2	TGTGCCAGTACAAGACAGGGCATCTATGGCTACACCTTC	CASTRQGIYGYTF
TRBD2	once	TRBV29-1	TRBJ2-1	TGCAGCGTTGAAGGAGCTTCGGATGGGGGATCCGGACTAGCGGGAGTCAATGAGCAGTTCTTC	CSVEGASDGGSGLAGVNEQFF
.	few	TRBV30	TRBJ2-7	TGTGCCTGGAGTGAGGGCGATCTAACGCAGTACTTC	CAWSEGDLTQYF
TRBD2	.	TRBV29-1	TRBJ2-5	TGCAGCGTTGAAGGACTAGCGGGAGAAGAGACCCAGTACTTC	CSVEGLAGEETQYF
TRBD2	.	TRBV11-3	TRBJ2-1	TGTGCCAGCAGCTTAGCGCGGGGGAGAGAGCAGTTCTTC	CASSLARGREQFF
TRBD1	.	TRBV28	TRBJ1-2	TGTGCCAGCAGTTTGACAGGGGGTGAGTTCTATGGCTACACCTTC	CASSLTGGEFYGYTF
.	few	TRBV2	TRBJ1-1	TGTGCCAGCAGTGATAGGAGGACTACGAACACTGAAGCTTTCTTT	CASSDRRTTNTEAFF
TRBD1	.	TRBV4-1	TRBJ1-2	TGCGCCAGCAGCCAAGGAGGGGGCATACTAAACTATGGCTACACCTTC	CASSQGGGILNYGYTF
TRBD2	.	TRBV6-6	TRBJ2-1	TGTGCCAGCAAAAATCAGGGCGGGACTAGCGTGCTTGAGCAGTTCTTC	CASKNQGGTSVLEQFF
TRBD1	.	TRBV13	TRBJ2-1	TGTGCCAGCAGCTACCGGACAGGGATCTACAATGAGCAGTTCTTC	CASSYRTGIYNEQFF
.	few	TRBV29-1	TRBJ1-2	TGCAGCGTTGAAGATCGAAAAGGACCAGCTAACTATGGCTACACCTTC	CSVEDRKGPANYGYTF
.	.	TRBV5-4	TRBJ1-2	TGTGCCAGCAGCGCCCCCGGACACACCTTC	CASSAPGHTF
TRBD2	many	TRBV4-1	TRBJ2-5	TGCGCCAGCAGCCAAGGAGCGGGGCCCCAAGAGACCCAGTACTTC	CASSQGAGPQETQYF
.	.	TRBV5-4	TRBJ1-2	TGTGCCAGCAGCTTGGAGGGTGGATCACGGACGCGATCTCCTAACTATGGCTACACCTTC	CASSLEGGSRTRSPNYGYTF
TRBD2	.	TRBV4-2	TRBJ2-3	TGTGCCAGCAGCCAAACAACTAGCGGGAGTGGGTCAGATACGCAGTATTTT	CASSQTTSGSGSDTQYF
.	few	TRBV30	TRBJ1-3	TGTTCCTCGTCCAGGAGCTCTGGAAACACCATATATTTT	CSSSRSSGNTIYF
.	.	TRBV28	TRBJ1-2	TGCGCCAGCAGTTTTGGGGGCTCTGGCTATGGCTACACCTTC	CASSFGGSGYGYTF
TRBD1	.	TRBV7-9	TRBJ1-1	TGTGCCAGCAGCACTGGACAGGGCCTACGCGCTGAAGCTTTCTTT	CASSTGQGLRAEAFF
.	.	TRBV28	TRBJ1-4	TGTGCCAGCAGTTGGGTGGGGGGGGCGGATGTCGAAAAACTGTTTTTT	CASSWVGGADVEKLFF
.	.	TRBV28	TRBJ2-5	TGTGCCAGCAGTTTAGGGGGGTCCTCAGGGACCCAGTACTTC	CASSLGGSSGTQYF
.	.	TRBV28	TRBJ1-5	TGTGCCAGCAGTCGAGGGGGTAGCAATCAGCCCCAGCATTTT	CASSRGGSNQPQHF
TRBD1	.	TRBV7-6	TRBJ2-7	TGTGCCAGCAGCGTAGGCATAATGGGACAGGGGATCTACGAGCAGTACTTC	CASSVGIMGQGIYEQYF
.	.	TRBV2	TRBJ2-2	TGTGCCAGCAAAGTGGAGGGTAGCACCGGGGAGCTGTTTTTT	CASKVEGSTGELFF
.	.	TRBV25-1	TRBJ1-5	TGTGCCAGCAGTGGACACAGGGTTAATCAGCCCCAGCATTTT	CASSGHRVNQPQHF
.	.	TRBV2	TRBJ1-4	TGTGCCAGCAAGGCGTACTCAAATGAAAAACTGTTTTTT	CASKAYSNEKLFF
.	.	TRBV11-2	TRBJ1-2	TGTGCCAGCAGCTTAAGCGCCAATGCGAATGGCTACACCTTC	CASSLSANANGYTF
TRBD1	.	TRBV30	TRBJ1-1	TGTGCCTGGACCAGACAGGGGAACACTGAAGCTTTCTTT	CAWTRQGNTEAFF
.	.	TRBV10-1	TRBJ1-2	TGCGCCAGCAGTGAGTCTGGCAGGTGTTACTATGGCTACACCTTC	CASSESGRCYYGYTF
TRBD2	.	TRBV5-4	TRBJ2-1	TGTGCCAGCAGCAGATTAGCGGGAGTCACCTACAATGAGCAGTTCTTC	CASSRLAGVTYNEQFF
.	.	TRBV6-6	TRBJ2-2	TGTGCCAGCAGTGGTCGGACGGCGAACACCGGGGAGCTGTTTTTT	CASSGRTANTGELFF
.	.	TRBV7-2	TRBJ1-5	TGTGCCAGCAGCTCCAAGGGGTCGGGGGGCAATCAGCCCCAGCATTTT	CASSSKGSGGNQPQHF
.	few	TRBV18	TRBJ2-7	TGTGCCAGCTCACCACCGACAGTCTACGAGCAGTACTTC	CASSPPTVYEQYF
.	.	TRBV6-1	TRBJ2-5	TGTGCCAGCAAGACAGGAGGGCCTATAGAGACCCAGTACTTC	CASKTGGPIETQYF
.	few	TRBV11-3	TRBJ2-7	TGTGCCAGCAGCTTGGACAGTACCTACGAGCAGTACTTC	CASSLDSTYEQYF
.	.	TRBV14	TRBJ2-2	TGTGCCAGCAGATTCGGCACAGGCACCGGGGAGCTGTTTTTT	CASRFGTGTGELFF
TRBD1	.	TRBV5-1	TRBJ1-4	TGCGCCAGCAGCTTGGGGCAGGGGGCTAACCGCGGGGAAAAACTGTTTTTT	CASSLGQGANRGEKLFF
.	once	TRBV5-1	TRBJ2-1	TGCGCCAGCAGCTCCGGAGGGCCAAGATACAATGAGCAGTTCTTC	CASSSGGPRYNEQFF
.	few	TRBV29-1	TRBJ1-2	TGCAGCGTTGAGGAGGGGTGGGGCTATGGCTACACCTTC	CSVEEGWGYGYTF
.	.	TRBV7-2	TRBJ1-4	TGTGCCAGCAGCCCCCTTACCGCTAATGAAAAACTGTTTTTT	CASSPLTANEKLFF
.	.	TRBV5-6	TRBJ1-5	TGTGCCAGCAGCTCATCCAGGGTCCCTCTAGGGCCCCAGCATTTT	CASSSSRVPLGPQHF
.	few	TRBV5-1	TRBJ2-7	TGCGCCAGCAGCTTACAGGACCCCGGGAACGAGCAGTACTTC	CASSLQDPGNEQYF
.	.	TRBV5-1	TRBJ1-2	TGCGCCAGCAGCCCCGAAGCGGACCATCGGGGCTACACCTTC	CASSPEADHRGYTF
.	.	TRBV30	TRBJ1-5	TGTGCCTGGAATCTCGGGGGCGCTAGCAATCAGCCCCAGCATTTT	CAWNLGGASNQPQHF
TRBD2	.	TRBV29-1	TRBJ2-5	TGCAGCGTTGAAGAATACGGACTAGCGGGAGGAGAGACCCAGTACTTC	CSVEEYGLAGGETQYF
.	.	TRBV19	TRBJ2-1	TGTGCCAGTAGAACAGACAGCTCCTACAATGAGCAGTTCTTC	CASRTDSSYNEQFF
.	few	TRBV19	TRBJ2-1	TGTGCCAGTAGTACCCAAACGTCGGACAATGAGCAGTTCTTC	CASSTQTSDNEQFF